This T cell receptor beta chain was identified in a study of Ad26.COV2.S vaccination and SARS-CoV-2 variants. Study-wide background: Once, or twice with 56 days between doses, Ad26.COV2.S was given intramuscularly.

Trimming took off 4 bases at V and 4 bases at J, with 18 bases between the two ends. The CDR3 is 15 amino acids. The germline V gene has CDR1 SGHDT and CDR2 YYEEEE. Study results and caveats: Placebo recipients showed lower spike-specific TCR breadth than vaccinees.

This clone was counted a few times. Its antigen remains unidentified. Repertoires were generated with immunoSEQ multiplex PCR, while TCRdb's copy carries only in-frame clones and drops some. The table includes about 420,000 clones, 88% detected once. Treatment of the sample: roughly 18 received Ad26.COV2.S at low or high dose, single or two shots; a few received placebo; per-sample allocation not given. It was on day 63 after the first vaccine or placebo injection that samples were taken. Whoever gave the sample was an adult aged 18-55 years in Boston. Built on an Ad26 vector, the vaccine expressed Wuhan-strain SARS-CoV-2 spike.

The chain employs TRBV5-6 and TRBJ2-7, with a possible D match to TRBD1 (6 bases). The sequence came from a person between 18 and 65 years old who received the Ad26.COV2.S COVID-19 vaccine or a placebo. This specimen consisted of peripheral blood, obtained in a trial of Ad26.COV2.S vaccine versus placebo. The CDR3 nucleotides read TGTGCCAGCAGCCTAGGAGTTACAACAGGGTACGAGCAGTACTTC. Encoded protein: CASSLGVTTGYEQYF.